The clone carrying this TCR beta chain was picked up many times. The antigen remains undetermined. The sample originates from a study of identical twins. V was pared by 2 bases and J by 7 bases, with 7 bases between. CDR3 length equals 12 residues. From the 5' RACE reads, TCRdb called clonotypes with MiXCR, one entry per CDR3 protein. Found here are some 710,000 distinct CDR3 sequences, roughly 6.2% of them singletons; the top ten hold around 2%. Study findings and constraints: A lower insertion count was a feature of abundant cord blood beta clonotypes, with no such feature in memory repertoires.

Sequenced material: naive T cells sorted from blood. The source is a young man in good health. V is TRBV12-3 or TRBV12-4 and J is TRBJ2-3; no definite D call. The CDR3 DNA reads TGTGCCAGCAGTTTACGGATGAATACGCAGTATTTT. Translating it yields CASSLRMNTQYF.